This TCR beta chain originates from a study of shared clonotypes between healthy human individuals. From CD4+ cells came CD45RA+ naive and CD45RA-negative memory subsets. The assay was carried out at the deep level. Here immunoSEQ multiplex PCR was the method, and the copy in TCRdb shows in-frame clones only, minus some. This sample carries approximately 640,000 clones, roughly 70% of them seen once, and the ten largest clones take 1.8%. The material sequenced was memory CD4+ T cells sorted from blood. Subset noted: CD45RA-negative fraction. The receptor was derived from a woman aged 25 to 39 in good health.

DNA for the CDR3: TGTGCCAGCAGCTTGGTTAAGAGGAGCACTGAAGCTTTCTTT. It translates to CASSLVKRSTEAFF. This rearrangement joins TRBV5-6 to TRBJ1-1; D gene unclear. CDR3 length equals 14 residues. Trimming stripped 0 bases from V and 4 bases from J, with 10 bases between. Germline CDR1 reads SGHDT; CDR2 reads YYEEEE. Variable domain in full (rest from reference TRBV5-6 and TRBJ1-1): DAGVTQSPTHLIKTRGQQVTLRCSPKSGHDTVSWYQQALGQGPQFIFQYYEEEERQRGNFPDRFSGHQFPNYSSELNVNALLLGDSALYLCASSLVKRSTEAFFGQGTRLTVV.